What follows are 32 T cell receptor beta chains derived from one specimen sequenced in a study of T cell responses to AZD1222 COVID-19 vaccine. The method was immunoSEQ multiplex PCR; TCRdb's version includes in-frame clones alone and lacks a portion of them. The sample shows under 150,000 clones, around 90% of them seen only once. This specimen consisted of peripheral blood, obtained on day 0 of AZD1222 vaccination. The receptors stem from an adult in good health.

J is TRBJ1-5 and V is TRBV7-8, with D perhaps matching TRBD1 (6 bases). The CDR3 covers 15 residues. The V gene's germline CDR1 is SGHVS and CDR2 FQNEAQ. V was shortened by 5 bases and J by 1 base, with 12 bases between the two germline ends. Here the CDR3 reads CASSPGQTSNQPQHF. The CDR3 DNA follows: TGTGCCAGCAGCCCCGGACAGACAAGCAATCAGCCCCAGCATTTT.

The chain couples TRBV6-5 to TRBJ1-2; D unclear. Trimming cost V 6 bases and J 4 bases, with 15 bases left between them. The CDR3 loop spans 14 amino acids. Germline V lookup: CDR1 MNHEY, CDR2 SVGAGI. The CDR3 nucleotides are TGTGCCAGCAGCACCCCCAATAAGGCCTATGGCTACACCTTC. Its protein product is CASSTPNKAYGYTF.

V gene TRBV19 combines with J gene TRBJ2-1; 11 bases match TRBD2. Germline loops: CDR1 LNHDA, CDR2 SQIVND (reference sequence). The CDR3 totals 15 residues. The J segment lost 8 bases and the V segment lost 3 bases, leaving 6 bases of the junction unmatched. CDR3 in DNA: TGTGCCAGTAGTATTCTAGCGGGAGGTATAGATGAGCAGTTCTTC. Translating it yields CASSILAGGIDEQFF.

The chain has TRBV5-1 and TRBJ2-2, with D possibly being TRBD2 (5 bases). The CDR3 covers 13 residues. Germline loops: CDR1 SGHRS, CDR2 YFSETQ. V was clipped by 5 bases and J by 6 bases, with 11 bases between them. The CDR3 DNA follows: TGCGCCAGCAGTCACGAGCGGCCCGGGGAGCTGTTTTTT. Residues: CASSHERPGELFF.

V is TRBV7-9 and J is TRBJ1-2, with no clear D. The CDR3 loop spans 13 amino acids. The V gene's germline CDR1 is SEHNR and CDR2 FQNEAQ (reference sequence). The V end was cut by 5 bases, the J end by 6 bases, with 13 bases between. DNA of the CDR3: TGTGCCAGCAGCCTCGGGCTACGGGATGGCTACACCTTC. This codes for CASSLGLRDGYTF.

The J gene is TRBJ2-1, the V gene TRBV27; 16 bases map to TRBD2. Germline V gives CDR1 MNHEY, CDR2 SMNVEV (reference sequence). V trimming: 4 bases; J trimming: 0 bases; junction bases outside the gene matches: 3. The CDR3 length is 18 residues. CDR3 in amino acids: CASSSGLAGGTSYNEQFF. The CDR3 DNA is TGTGCCAGCAGTTCGGGACTAGCGGGAGGGACCTCCTACAATGAGCAGTTCTTC.

This chain uses TRBV4-1 with TRBJ2-5, with D maybe TRBD2 (6 bases). This CDR3 has 15 amino acids. Germline V gene lookup returns CDR1 MGHRA and CDR2 YSYEKL. The V and J ends lost 1 base and 4 bases respectively, with 13 bases between them. In DNA form, the CDR3 reads TGCGCCAGCAGCCAAGTAGGACTAAGGGGAGAGACCCAGTACTTC. Protein product: CASSQVGLRGETQYF.

The V call is TRBV11-2, the J call TRBJ1-3; maybe TRBD1 (5 bases). Germline V lookup: CDR1 SGHAT, CDR2 FQNNGV. The CDR3 contains 16 residues. V was shortened by 1 base and J by 4 bases, with 14 bases between the two germline ends. CDR3 sequence reads: CASSLVWKQVGNTIYF. In nucleotides, the CDR3 is TGTGCCAGCAGCTTAGTTTGGAAACAGGTCGGAAACACCATATATTTT.

The chain has TRBV6-2 or TRBV6-3 and TRBJ1-5; D not resolved. Germline-derived CDR1 and CDR2 are MNHEY and SVGEGT. This CDR3 spans 14 amino acids. Trimming removed 2 bases from V and 3 bases from J, with 8 bases in between. In DNA, the CDR3 is TGTGCCAGCAGTTACCTCACAGTCAATCAGCCCCAGCATTTT. This encodes CASSYLTVNQPQHF.

The V gene is TRBV29-1, the J gene TRBJ1-4; maybe TRBD1 (5 bases). Germline V gene sequence: CDR1 SQVTM, CDR2 ANQGSEA. Trimming stripped 6 bases from V and 7 bases from J, with 12 bases between. The CDR3 has 12 residues. This chain's CDR3 is CSVGVGGEKLFF. Here the CDR3 DNA reads TGCAGCGTGGGGGTTGGGGGTGAAAAACTGTTTTTT.

This clone was counted a few times. The chain joins TRBV19 to TRBJ2-7, with unresolved D. The germline V gene encodes CDR1 LNHDA and CDR2 SQIVND (reference sequence). V was clipped by 4 bases and J by 6 bases, with 19 bases between them. This CDR3 spans 15 amino acids. The CDR3 loop reads CASSRDIGQSPEQYF. CDR3 in DNA: TGTGCCAGTAGTAGGGATATAGGTCAGTCTCCCGAGCAGTACTTC.

The chain combines TRBV7-9 with TRBJ2-1, with D possibly being TRBD1 (6 bases). CDR3 length equals 12 residues. CDR1 and CDR2 from the germline V gene are SEHNR and FQNEAQ (reference sequence). Trimming cost V 5 bases and J 11 bases, with 13 bases left between them. CDR3 in amino acids: CASSPTGQQQFF. CDR3 DNA: TGTGCCAGCAGCCCCACTGGACAGCAGCAGTTCTTC.

CDR3 amino acids: CASARDPNNEQFF. In DNA form, the CDR3 reads TGTGCCAGCGCCCGGGATCCTAACAATGAGCAGTTCTTC. This chain links TRBV27 with TRBJ2-1; D may be TRBD2 (5 bases). CDR1 and CDR2 (germline): MNHEY, SMNVEV (reference sequence). The germline V and J ends were trimmed by 8 bases and 5 bases, with 13 bases remaining between them. The CDR3 runs 13 residues.

The CDR3: CASSITPQPSYEQYF. The CDR3 DNA reads as TGTGCCAGTAGTATAACGCCGCAGCCCAGCTACGAGCAGTACTTC. The chain carries TRBV19 and TRBJ2-7; D call uncertain. This CDR3 is 15 amino acids long. Trimming cost V 2 bases and J 3 bases, with 14 bases left between them. Germline CDR1 reads LNHDA; CDR2 reads SQIVND (reference sequence).

The V call is TRBV9, the J call TRBJ2-1; 11 bases line up with TRBD2. With V trimmed by 5 bases and J by 5 bases, 6 bases remained unmatched. The germline gives CDR1 SGDLS, CDR2 YYNGEE. The CDR3 has 15 amino acids. CDR3 loop: CASSLAGGPDNEQFF. The CDR3 region has the DNA TGTGCCAGCAGTTTAGCGGGAGGGCCAGACAATGAGCAGTTCTTC.

The V call is TRBV4-3, the J call TRBJ1-2; TRBD1 matches 10 bases. CDR3 length: 14 amino acids. The V segment lost 8 bases and the J segment 6 bases; nucleotides outside the gene matches: 9. The V gene's germline CDR1 is LGHNA and CDR2 YSLEER. CDR3 nucleotides: TGCGCCAGCCGAGACAGGGGGCGATCCCATGGCTACACCTTC. Encoded protein: CASRDRGRSHGYTF.

This sequence joins TRBV5-1 and TRBJ2-3, with TRBD1 as a possible D gene (6 bases). CDR1 is SGHRS, CDR2 YFSETQ, per germline. The CDR3 has 18 amino acids. V lost 4 bases, J lost 2 bases, and 23 bases lay in between. The CDR3 sequence is CASSRGGSGDGFTDTQYF. In nucleotides, the CDR3 is TGCGCCAGCAGCAGAGGGGGATCCGGGGACGGCTTCACAGATACGCAGTATTTT. The whole variable domain, filled in from reference TRBV5-1 and TRBJ2-3, reads KAGVTQTPRYLIKTRGQQVTLSCSPISGHRSVSWYQQTPGQGLQFLFEYFSETQRNKGNFPGRFSGRQFSNSRSEMNVSTLELGDSALYLCASSRGGSGDGFTDTQYFGPGTRLTVL.

The gene calls are TRBV29-1 and TRBJ1-1; D is unresolved. The germline V and J ends were trimmed by 5 bases and 1 base, with 11 bases remaining between them. The CDR3 is made up of 13 amino acids. Germline V gives CDR1 SQVTM, CDR2 ANQGSEA. The chain's CDR3 is CSVSLDRNTEAFF. The CDR3, as DNA: TGCAGCGTTTCCTTAGACCGGAACACTGAAGCTTTCTTT. Full variable domain (outside the CDR3, taken from reference TRBV29-1 and TRBJ1-1): SAVISQKPSRDICQRGTSLTIQCQVDSQVTMMFWYRQQPGQSLTLIATANQGSEATYESGFVIDKFPISRPNLTFSTLTVSNMSPEDSSIYLCSVSLDRNTEAFFGQGTRLTVV.

This chain links TRBV7-6 with TRBJ2-3; 14 nucleotides agree with TRBD2. This CDR3 comprises 19 residues. Unmatched junction bases numbered 11, after V lost 5 bases and J lost 1 base. Germline-derived CDR1 and CDR2 are SGHVS and FNYEAQ. CDR3 protein: CASSPYFGTSGRGTDTQYF. Written as DNA, the CDR3 is TGTGCCAGCAGCCCCTATTTCGGGACTAGCGGGAGAGGCACAGATACGCAGTATTTT.

The chain is built from TRBV5-6 and TRBJ1-6, with TRBD1 as a possible D gene (6 bases). The CDR3 has 19 residues. The germline V gene encodes CDR1 SGHDT and CDR2 YYEEEE. The ends were cut back, 0 bases at V and 7 bases at J, with 23 bases in the middle. This chain's CDR3 is CASSLEMDSFSPGNSPLHF. CDR3 DNA: TGTGCCAGCAGCTTGGAAATGGACAGTTTCTCTCCCGGGAATTCACCCCTCCACTTT.

CDR3 nucleotide sequence: TGTGCCAGCAGCTACGGGAGTTTGGAGACCCAGTACTTC. As protein: CASSYGSLETQYF. The V and J genes are TRBV5-6 and TRBJ2-5; D is perhaps TRBD2 (6 bases). The V gene lost 3 bases and the J gene lost 5 bases, with 11 bases spanning the gap. Germline lookup yields CDR1 SGHDT and CDR2 YYEEEE. This CDR3 region has 13 residues.

This clone was detected only once. The genes are TRBV7-9 and TRBJ1-1, with TRBD1 as a possible D gene (5 bases). Trimming removed 3 bases at V and 1 base at J, with 6 bases between. The CDR3 extends over 13 amino acids. Germline V CDR1 and CDR2: SEHNR, FQNEAQ (reference sequence). CDR3 bases: TGTGCCAGCAGCTTTACAGGGAACACTGAAGCTTTCTTT. It encodes CASSFTGNTEAFF.

The rearrangement uses TRBV7-2 and TRBJ1-6, with D unresolved. The CDR3 length is 15 residues. CDR1 and CDR2 (germline): SGHTA, FQGNSA. V was pared by 1 base and J by 7 bases, with 11 bases between. CDR3 in DNA: TGTGCCAGCAGCTTAGGCAGTCCTAACAATTCACCCCTCCACTTT. Amino acids: CASSLGSPNNSPLHF.

The J gene is TRBJ1-6, the V gene TRBV6-6; TRBD1 agrees at 9 bases. Losses at the gene ends were 7 bases for V and 7 bases for J; bases not matched to a gene: 5. The CDR3 consists of 14 residues. CDR1 MNHNY and CDR2 SVGAGI come from the germline V gene (reference sequence). CDR3 nucleotides: TGTGCCAGCACCACCGGGACAGGGAATTCACCCCTCCACTTT. Its translation is CASTTGTGNSPLHF.

The chain recombines TRBV5-6 with TRBJ1-1, with D possibly matching TRBD1 (6 bases). V lost 1 base to trimming and J lost 6 bases, with 13 bases between them. The CDR3 length is 14 residues. Germline values: CDR1 SGHDT, CDR2 YYEEEE. For the CDR3, the DNA is TGTGCCAGCAGCTTGAATAGGGGGAAGTCTGAAGCTTTCTTT. Translation: CASSLNRGKSEAFF.

The CDR3 bases are TGTGCCAGTGGGAGAGGGGCCCTCTATCAGCCCCAGCATTTT. This sequence encodes CASGRGALYQPQHF. The chain is built from TRBV6-4 and TRBJ1-5, with D tentatively TRBD1 (5 bases). V dropped 9 bases and J dropped 5 bases, with 17 bases sitting between them. The CDR3 is made up of 14 amino acids. The germline gives CDR1 MRHNA, CDR2 SNTAGT.

The chain recombines TRBV6-5 with TRBJ1-5; 7 bases are a match to TRBD1. CDR3 length equals 14 residues. Germline lookup yields CDR1 MNHEY and CDR2 SVGAGI. The ends lost 7 bases at V and 3 bases at J; junction bases unmatched: 6. The CDR3: CASTWDRINQPQHF. The CDR3 DNA reads as TGTGCCAGCACCTGGGACAGAATCAATCAGCCCCAGCATTTT.

The J gene is TRBJ2-1, the V gene TRBV6-5, with D possibly called TRBD1 or TRBD2 (5 bases each). The germline V and J ends were trimmed by 7 bases and 10 bases, with 17 bases remaining between them. The germline CDR1 and CDR2 sequences are MNHEY and SVGAGI. The CDR3 is 13 amino acids. The CDR3 region is CASTGLGTQEQFF. Written as DNA, the CDR3 is TGTGCCAGCACGGGGCTAGGGACCCAGGAGCAGTTCTTC.

The V call is TRBV12-3 or TRBV12-4, the J call TRBJ2-7; D ambiguous. V lost 3 bases to trimming and J lost 2 bases, with 8 bases between them. The CDR3 is 13 amino acids. DNA for the CDR3: TGTGCCAGCAGTTTGATGTTGGCCTACGAGCAGTACTTC. It is translated as CASSLMLAYEQYF.

The V gene is TRBV7-3, the J gene TRBJ2-2; TRBD2 matches at 7 bases. Germline trimming cut 6 bases from V and 0 bases from J; bases unmatched to any gene: 7. CDR1 and CDR2 from the germline V gene are SGHTA and FQGTGA. The CDR3 is 16 residues long. The CDR3 loop is CASSFAGLANTGELFF. As DNA, the CDR3 is TGTGCCAGCAGTTTTGCAGGACTAGCGAACACCGGGGAGCTGTTTTTT.

This chain links TRBV9 with TRBJ2-3; D ambiguous. V was shortened by 0 bases and J by 0 bases, with 8 bases between the two germline ends. The CDR3 contains 15 residues. CDR1 is SGDLS and CDR2 is YYNGEE in the germline V gene. CDR3 protein: CASSVDVGSTDTQYF. CDR3 nucleotide sequence: TGTGCCAGCAGCGTAGATGTGGGGAGCACAGATACGCAGTATTTT.

This chain joins TRBV3-1 (or the pseudogene TRBV3-2) and TRBJ2-7; D is unclear. The CDR3 has 13 amino acids. V was cut by 4 bases and J by 3 bases, with 10 bases left in between. Germline V gene sequence: CDR1 LGHDT, CDR2 YNNKEL (reference sequence). CDR3 sequence (DNA): TGTGCCAGCAGCCTTTGGGCCTTCTACGAGCAGTACTTC. Residues: CASSLWAFYEQYF.